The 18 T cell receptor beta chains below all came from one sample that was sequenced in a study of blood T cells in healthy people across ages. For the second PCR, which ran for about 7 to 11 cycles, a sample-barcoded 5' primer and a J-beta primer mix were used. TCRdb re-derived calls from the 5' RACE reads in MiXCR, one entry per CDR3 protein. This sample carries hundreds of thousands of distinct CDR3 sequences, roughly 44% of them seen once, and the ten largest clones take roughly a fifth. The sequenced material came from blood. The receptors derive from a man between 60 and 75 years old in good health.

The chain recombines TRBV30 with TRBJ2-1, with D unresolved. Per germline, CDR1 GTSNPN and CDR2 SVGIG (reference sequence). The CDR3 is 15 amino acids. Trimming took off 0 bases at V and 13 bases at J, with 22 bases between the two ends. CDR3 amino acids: CAWSVLSGVRETQFF. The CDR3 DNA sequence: TGTGCCTGGAGTGTACTTTCAGGTGTGAGAGAGACCCAGTTCTTC.

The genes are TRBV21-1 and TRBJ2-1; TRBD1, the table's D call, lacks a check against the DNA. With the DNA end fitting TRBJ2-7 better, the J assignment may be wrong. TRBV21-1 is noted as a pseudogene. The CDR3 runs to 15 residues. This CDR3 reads CASSGWTASSYEQYF. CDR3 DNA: TGTGCCAGCAGCGGATGGACAGCAAGTTCGTACGAGCAGTACTTC.

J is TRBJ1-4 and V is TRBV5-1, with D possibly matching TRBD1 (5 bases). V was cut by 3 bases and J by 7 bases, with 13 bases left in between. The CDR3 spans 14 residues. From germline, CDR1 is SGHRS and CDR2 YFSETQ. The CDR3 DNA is TGCGCCAGCAGCTGGAGCTTGCAGGGTGAAAAACTGTTTTTT. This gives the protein CASSWSLQGEKLFF.

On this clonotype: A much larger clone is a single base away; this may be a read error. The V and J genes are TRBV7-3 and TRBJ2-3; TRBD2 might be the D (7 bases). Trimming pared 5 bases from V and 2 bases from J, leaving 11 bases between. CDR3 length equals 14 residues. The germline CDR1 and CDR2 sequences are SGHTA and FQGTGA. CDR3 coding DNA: TGTGCCAGCAGCGTGGGGGGGGCCACAGATACGCAGTATTTT. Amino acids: CASSVGGATDTQYF.

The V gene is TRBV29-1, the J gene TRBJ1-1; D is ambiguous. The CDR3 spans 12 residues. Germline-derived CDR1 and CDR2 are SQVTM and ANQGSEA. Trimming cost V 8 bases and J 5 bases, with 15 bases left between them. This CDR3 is CSCAFSGTEAFF. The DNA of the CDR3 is TGCAGCTGCGCGTTCTCGGGAACTGAAGCTTTCTTT.

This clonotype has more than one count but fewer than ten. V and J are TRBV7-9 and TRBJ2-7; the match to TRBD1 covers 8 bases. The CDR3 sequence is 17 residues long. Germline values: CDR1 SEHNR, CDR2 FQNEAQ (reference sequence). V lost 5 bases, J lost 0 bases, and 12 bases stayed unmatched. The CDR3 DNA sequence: TGTGCCAGCAGCACCTACGACAGGGGACATAGCTCCTACGAGCAGTACTTC. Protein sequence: CASSTYDRGHSSYEQYF.

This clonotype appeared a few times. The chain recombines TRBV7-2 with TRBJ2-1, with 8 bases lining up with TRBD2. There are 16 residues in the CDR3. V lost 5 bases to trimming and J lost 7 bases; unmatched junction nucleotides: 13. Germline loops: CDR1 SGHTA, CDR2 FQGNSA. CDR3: CASSRNHGGGRNEQFF. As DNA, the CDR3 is TGTGCCAGCAGCCGCAATCACGGCGGGGGGAGGAATGAGCAGTTCTTC.

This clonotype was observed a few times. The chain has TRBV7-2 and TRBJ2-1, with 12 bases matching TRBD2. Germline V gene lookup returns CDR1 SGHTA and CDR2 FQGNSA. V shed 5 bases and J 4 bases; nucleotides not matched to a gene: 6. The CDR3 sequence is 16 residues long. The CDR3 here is CASSPRTSGVYNEQFF. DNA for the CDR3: TGTGCCAGCAGCCCTCGGACTAGCGGGGTATACAATGAGCAGTTCTTC.

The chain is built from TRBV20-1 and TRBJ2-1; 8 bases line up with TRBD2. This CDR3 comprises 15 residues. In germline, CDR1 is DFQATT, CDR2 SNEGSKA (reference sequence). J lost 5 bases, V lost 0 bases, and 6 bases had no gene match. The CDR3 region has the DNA TGCAGTGCTAGAGAAGGAAGCGGGGGAGACAATGAGCAGTTCTTC. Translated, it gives CSAREGSGGDNEQFF.

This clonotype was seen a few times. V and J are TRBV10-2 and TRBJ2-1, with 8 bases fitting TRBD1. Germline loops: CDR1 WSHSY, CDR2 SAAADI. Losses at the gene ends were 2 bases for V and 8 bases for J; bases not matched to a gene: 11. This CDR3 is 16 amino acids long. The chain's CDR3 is CASSERAGGGNYEQFF. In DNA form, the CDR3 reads TGCGCCAGCAGTGAGCGGGCAGGGGGCGGTAACTATGAGCAGTTCTTC.

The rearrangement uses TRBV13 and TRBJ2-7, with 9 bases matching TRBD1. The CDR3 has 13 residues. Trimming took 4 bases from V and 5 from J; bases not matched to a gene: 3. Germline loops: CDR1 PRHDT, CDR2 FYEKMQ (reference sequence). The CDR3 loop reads CASSWDRVHEQYF. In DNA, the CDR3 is TGTGCCAGCAGCTGGGACAGGGTCCACGAGCAGTACTTC.

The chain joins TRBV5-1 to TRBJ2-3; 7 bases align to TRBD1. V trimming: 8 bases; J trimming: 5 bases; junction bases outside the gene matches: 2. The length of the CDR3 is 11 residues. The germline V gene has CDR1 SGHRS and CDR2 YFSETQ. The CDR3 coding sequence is TGCGCCAGGACAGGGATAGATACGCAGTATTTT. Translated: CARTGIDTQYF.

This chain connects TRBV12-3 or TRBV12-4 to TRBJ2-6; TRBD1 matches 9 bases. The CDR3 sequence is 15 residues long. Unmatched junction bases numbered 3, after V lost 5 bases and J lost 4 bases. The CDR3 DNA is TGTGCCAGCAGTCGGGACAGGGCCGGGGCCAACGTCCTGACTTTC. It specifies CASSRDRAGANVLTF.

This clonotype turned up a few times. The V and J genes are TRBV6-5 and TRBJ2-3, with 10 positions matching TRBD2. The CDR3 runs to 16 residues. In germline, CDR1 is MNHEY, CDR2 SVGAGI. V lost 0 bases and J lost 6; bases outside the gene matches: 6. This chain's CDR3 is CASSYSMLAGADTQYF. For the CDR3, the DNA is TGTGCCAGCAGTTACTCGATGCTAGCGGGGGCCGATACGCAGTATTTT.

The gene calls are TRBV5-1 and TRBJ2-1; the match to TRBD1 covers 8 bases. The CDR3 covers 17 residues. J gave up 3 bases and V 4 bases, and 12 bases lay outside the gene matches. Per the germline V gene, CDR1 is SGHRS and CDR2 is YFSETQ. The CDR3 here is CASSPAGRDRNYNEQFF. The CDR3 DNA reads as TGCGCCAGCAGCCCCGCCGGGCGGGACAGGAACTACAATGAGCAGTTCTTC.

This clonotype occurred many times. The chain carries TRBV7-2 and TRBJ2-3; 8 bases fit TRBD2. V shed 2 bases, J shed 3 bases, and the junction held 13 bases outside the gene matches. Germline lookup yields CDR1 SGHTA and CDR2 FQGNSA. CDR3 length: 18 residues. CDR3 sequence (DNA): TGTGCCAGCAGCTTAACCTCTTCCGGGGGGGCCCGTACAGATACGCAGTATTTT. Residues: CASSLTSSGGARTDTQYF.

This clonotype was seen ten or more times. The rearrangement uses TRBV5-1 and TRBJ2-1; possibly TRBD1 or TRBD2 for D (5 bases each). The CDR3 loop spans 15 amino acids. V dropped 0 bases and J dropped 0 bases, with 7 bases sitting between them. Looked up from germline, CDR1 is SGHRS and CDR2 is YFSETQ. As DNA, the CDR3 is TGCGCCAGCAGCTTGGAGGGGAGCTCCTACAATGAGCAGTTCTTC. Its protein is CASSLEGSSYNEQFF.

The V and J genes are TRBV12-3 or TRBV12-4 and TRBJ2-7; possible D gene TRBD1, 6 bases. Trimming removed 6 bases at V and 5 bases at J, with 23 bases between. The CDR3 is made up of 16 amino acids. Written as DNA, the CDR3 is TGTGCCAGCAGCCGCCAGGGACATCCCTTTGGAAACGAGCAGTACTTC. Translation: CASSRQGHPFGNEQYF.